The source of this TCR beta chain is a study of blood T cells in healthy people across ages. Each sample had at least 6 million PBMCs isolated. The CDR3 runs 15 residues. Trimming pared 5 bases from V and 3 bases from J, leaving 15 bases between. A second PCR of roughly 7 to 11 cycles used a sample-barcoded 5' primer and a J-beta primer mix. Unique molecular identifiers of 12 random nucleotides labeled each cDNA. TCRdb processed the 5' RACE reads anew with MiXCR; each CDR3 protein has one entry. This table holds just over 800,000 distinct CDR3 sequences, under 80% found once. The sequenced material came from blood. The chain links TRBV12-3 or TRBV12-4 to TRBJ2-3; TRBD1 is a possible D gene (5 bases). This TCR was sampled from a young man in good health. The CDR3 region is CASSRTEKGTDTQYF. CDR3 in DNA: TGTGCCAGCAGTAGGACCGAGAAGGGGACAGATACGCAGTATTTT.